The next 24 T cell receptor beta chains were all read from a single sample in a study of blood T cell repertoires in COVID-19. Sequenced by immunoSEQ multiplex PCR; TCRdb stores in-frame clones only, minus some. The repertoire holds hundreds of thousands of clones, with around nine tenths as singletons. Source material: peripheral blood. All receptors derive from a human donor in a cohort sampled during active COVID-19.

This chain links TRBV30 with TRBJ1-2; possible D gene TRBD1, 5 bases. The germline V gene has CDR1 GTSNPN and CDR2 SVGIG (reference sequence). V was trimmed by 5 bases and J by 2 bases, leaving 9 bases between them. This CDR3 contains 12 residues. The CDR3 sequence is CAWPRGNYGYTF. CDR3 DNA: TGTGCCTGGCCAAGGGGCAACTATGGCTACACCTTC.

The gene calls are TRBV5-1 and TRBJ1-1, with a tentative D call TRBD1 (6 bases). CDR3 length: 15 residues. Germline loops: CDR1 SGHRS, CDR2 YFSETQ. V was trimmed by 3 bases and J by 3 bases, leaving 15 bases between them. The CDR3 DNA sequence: TGCGCCAGCAGCTCGGGAGGGGGTTGGGACACTGAAGCTTTCTTT. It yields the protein CASSSGGGWDTEAFF.

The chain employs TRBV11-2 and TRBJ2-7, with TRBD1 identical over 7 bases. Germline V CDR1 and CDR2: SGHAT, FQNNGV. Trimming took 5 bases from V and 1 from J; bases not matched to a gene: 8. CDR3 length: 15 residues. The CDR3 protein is CASSTYRGYSYEQYF. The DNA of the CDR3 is TGTGCCAGCAGCACCTACAGGGGCTATTCCTACGAGCAGTACTTC. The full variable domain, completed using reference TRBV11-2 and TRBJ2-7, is EAGVAQSPRYKIIEKRQSVAFWCNPISGHATLYWYQQILGQGPKLLIQFQNNGVVDDSQLPKDRFSAERLKGVDSTLKIQPAKLEDSAVYLCASSTYRGYSYEQYFGPGTRLTVT.

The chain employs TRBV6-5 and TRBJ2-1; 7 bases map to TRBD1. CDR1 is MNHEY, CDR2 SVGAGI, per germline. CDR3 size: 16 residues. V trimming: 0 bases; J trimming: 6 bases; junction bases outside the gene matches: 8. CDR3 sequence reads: CASSYSGTARGNEQFF. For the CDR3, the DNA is TGTGCCAGCAGTTACTCCGGGACAGCTCGGGGCAATGAGCAGTTCTTC.

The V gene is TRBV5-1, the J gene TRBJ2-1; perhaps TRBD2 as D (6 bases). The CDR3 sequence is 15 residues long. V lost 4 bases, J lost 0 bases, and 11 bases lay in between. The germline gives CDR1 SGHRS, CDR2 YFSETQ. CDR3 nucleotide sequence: TGCGCCAGCAGCCGGGGGTCTAGCTCCTACAATGAGCAGTTCTTC. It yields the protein CASSRGSSSYNEQFF.

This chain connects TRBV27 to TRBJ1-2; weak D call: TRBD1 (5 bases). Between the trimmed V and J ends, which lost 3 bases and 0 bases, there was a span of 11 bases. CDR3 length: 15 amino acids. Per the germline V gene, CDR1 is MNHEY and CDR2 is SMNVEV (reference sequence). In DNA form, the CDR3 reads TGTGCCAGCAGTTTGGCGGGGGTTACTAACTATGGCTACACCTTC. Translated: CASSLAGVTNYGYTF.

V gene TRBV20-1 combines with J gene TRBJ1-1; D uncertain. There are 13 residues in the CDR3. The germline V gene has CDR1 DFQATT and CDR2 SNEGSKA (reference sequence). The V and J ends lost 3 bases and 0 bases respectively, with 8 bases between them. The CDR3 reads CSASYPLNTEAFF. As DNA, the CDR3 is TGCAGTGCTAGTTATCCCTTGAACACTGAAGCTTTCTTT.

As DNA, the CDR3 is TGTGCAAGTCGCACTGACCGGGACAGGGTTAAAATCGCAACTAATGAAAAACTGTTTTTT. Translation: CASRTDRDRVKIATNEKLFF. The chain links TRBV12-2 to TRBJ1-4; TRBD1, the table's D call, was not compared with the DNA. TRBV12-2 is classified as a pseudogene. The CDR3 loop spans 20 amino acids.

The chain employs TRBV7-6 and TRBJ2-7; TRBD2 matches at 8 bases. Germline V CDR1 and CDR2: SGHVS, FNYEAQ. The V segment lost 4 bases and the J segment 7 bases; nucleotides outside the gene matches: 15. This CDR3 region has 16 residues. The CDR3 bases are TGTGCCAGCAGCTCCAGCGGGGGAGACAGGATTCAAGAGCAGTACTTC. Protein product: CASSSSGGDRIQEQYF.

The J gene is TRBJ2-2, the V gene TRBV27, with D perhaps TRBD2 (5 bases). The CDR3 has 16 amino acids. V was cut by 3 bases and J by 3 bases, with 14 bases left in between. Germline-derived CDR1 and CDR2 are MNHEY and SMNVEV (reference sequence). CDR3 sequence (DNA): TGTGCCAGCAGTTTTGACGAGGGCTCGGACACCGGGGAGCTGTTTTTT. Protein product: CASSFDEGSDTGELFF.

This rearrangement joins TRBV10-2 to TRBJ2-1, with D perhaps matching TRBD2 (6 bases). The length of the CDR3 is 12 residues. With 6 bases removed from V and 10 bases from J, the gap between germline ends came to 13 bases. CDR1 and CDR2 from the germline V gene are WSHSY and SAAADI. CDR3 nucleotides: TGCGCCAGCAGCCCTGGGACTCCGGAGCAGTTCTTC. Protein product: CASSPGTPEQFF.

CDR3 nucleotides: TGTGCCAGTATCACCCCCGCAGGAGCTTTCTTT. Encoded protein: CASITPAGAFF. The rearrangement joins TRBV19 to TRBJ1-1; D gene uncertain. Trimming removed 7 bases from V and 10 bases from J, with 13 bases in between. This CDR3 comprises 11 residues. Germline loops: CDR1 LNHDA, CDR2 SQIVND (reference sequence).

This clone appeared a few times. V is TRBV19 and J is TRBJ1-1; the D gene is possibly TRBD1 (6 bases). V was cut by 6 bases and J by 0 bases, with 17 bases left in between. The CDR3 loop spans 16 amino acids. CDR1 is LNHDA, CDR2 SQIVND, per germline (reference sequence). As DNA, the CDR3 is TGTGCCAGTAGGAATCTGGACAGCCCTATGAACACTGAAGCTTTCTTT. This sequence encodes CASRNLDSPMNTEAFF.

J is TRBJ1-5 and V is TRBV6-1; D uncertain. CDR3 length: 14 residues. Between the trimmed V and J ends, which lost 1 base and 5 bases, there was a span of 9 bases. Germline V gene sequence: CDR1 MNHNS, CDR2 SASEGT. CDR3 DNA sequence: TGTGCCAGCAGTGAAGGTGCAGTGCATCAGCCCCAGCATTTT. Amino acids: CASSEGAVHQPQHF.

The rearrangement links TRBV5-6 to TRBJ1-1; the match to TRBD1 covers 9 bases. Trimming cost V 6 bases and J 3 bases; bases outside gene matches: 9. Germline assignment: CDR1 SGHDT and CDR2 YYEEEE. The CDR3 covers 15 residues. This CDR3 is CASTPQTGGHTEAFF. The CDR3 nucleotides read TGTGCCAGCACCCCTCAGACAGGGGGGCACACTGAAGCTTTCTTT.

Written as DNA, the CDR3 is TGTGCCAGCAGCGTAGGGTTAGGGGGGAGGGTCAATGAGCAGTTCTTC. This codes for CASSVGLGGRVNEQFF. The chain couples TRBV9 to TRBJ2-1, with a possible D match to TRBD2 (7 bases). Germline-derived CDR1 and CDR2 are SGDLS and YYNGEE. The length of the CDR3 is 16 residues. The V and J ends lost 0 bases and 6 bases respectively, with 16 bases between them.

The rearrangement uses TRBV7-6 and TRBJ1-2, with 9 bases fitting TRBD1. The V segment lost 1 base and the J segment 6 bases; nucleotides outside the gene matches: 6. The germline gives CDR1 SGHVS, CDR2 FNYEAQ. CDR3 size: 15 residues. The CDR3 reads CASSLGGTGTDGYTF. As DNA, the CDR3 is TGTGCCAGCAGCTTAGGGGGGACAGGGACGGATGGCTACACCTTC. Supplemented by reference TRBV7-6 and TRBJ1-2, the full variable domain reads GAGVSQSPRYKVTKRGQDVALRCDPISGHVSLYWYRQALGQGPEFLTYFNYEAQQDKSGLPNDRFSAERPEGSISTLTIQRTEQRDSAMYRCASSLGGTGTDGYTFGSGTRLTVV.

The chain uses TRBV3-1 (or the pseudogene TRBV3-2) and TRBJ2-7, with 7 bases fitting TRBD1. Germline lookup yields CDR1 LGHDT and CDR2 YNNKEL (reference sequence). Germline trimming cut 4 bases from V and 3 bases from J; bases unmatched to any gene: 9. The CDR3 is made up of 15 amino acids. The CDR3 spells CASSPPTDRVYEQYF. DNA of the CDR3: TGTGCCAGCAGCCCGCCTACCGACAGGGTCTACGAGCAGTACTTC.

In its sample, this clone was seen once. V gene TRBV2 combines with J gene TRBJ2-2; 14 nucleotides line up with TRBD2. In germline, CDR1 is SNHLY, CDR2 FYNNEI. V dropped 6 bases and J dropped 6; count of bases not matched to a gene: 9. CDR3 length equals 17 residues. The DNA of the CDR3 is TGTGCCAGCAGCCTAAGACTAGCGGGGGGGCCTGCCGGGGAGCTGTTTTTT. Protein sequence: CASSLRLAGGPAGELFF.

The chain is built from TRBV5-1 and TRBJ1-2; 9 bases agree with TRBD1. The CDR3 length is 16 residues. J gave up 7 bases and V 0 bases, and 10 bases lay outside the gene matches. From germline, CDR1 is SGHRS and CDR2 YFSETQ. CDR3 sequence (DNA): TGCGCCAGCAGCTTGGGCCCCACGGACAGGGGAAGTGGCTACACCTTC. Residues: CASSLGPTDRGSGYTF. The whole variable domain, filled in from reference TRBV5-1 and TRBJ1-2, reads KAGVTQTPRYLIKTRGQQVTLSCSPISGHRSVSWYQQTPGQGLQFLFEYFSETQRNKGNFPGRFSGRQFSNSRSEMNVSTLELGDSALYLCASSLGPTDRGSGYTFGSGTRLTVV.

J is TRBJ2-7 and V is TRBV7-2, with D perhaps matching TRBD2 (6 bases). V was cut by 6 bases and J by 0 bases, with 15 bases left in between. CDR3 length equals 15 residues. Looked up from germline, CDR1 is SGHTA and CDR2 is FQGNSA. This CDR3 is CASSPHGGNSYEQYF. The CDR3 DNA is TGTGCCAGCAGTCCACATGGGGGGAACTCCTACGAGCAGTACTTC.

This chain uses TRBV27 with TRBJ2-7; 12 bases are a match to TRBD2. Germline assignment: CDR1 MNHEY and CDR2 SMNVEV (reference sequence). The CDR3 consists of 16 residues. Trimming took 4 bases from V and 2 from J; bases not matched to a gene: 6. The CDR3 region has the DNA TGTGCCAGCAGTTCGCTAGCGGGAGGGCCGCCCTACGAGCAGTACTTC. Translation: CASSSLAGGPPYEQYF.

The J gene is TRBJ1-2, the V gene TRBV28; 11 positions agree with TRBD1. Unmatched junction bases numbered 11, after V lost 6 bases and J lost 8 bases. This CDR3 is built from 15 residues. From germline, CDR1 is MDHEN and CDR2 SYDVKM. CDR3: CASRLGTGGVKGYTF. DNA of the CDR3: TGTGCCAGCAGATTAGGGACAGGGGGAGTGAAGGGCTACACCTTC.

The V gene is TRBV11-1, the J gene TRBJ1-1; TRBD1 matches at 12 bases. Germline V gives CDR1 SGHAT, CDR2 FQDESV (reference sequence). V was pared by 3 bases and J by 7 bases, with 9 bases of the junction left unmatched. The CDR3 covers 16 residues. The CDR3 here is CASSFSGTGGLNEAFF. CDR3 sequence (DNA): TGTGCCAGCAGCTTTTCCGGGACAGGGGGCCTGAATGAAGCTTTCTTT.